The rows below give T cell receptor beta chains drawn from one sample of a study of blood T cell repertoires in COVID-19. TCRdb keeps only in-frame clones here, not all; method: immunoSEQ multiplex PCR. Of some 250,000 clones detected, approximately 80% appear once; the ten largest clones hold around 3.4%. Source material: peripheral blood. The receptors here all came from a young woman with acute or convalescent COVID-19. Both conserved end residues are part of each CDR3. The D gene is left open where the match is weak. A clone size is listed for some rows: how often the clone was seen (once, few, many), or a class if it is expanded.

D	J	size	V	CDR3	DNA
-	TRBJ2-7	-	TRBV29-1	CSGAVAVDEQYF	TGCAGCGGCGCTGTAGCAGTAGACGAGCAGTACTTC
TRBD2	TRBJ2-3	once	TRBV7-9	CASSSRLAGVTDTQYF	TGTGCCAGCAGCTCTAGACTAGCGGGAGTCACAGATACGCAGTATTTT
TRBD1	TRBJ1-5	once	TRBV2	CASSSTDRANQPQHF	TGTGCCAGCAGTTCCACGGACAGGGCAAATCAGCCCCAGCATTTT
TRBD1	TRBJ2-4	-	TRBV5-1	CASSFRGQGIGYF	TGCGCCAGCAGCTTTAGGGGACAGGGTATTGGATACTTC
-	TRBJ2-7	-	TRBV7-8	CASSLPIAIEQYF	TGTGCCAGCAGCTTACCCATAGCCATCGAGCAGTACTTC
TRBD2	TRBJ2-7	-	TRBV10-3	CAISITGGLDEQYF	TGTGCCATCAGTATTACGGGAGGCCTTGACGAGCAGTACTTC
-	TRBJ1-6	-	TRBV7-2	CASSFEKGQGAYNSPLHF	TGTGCCAGCAGCTTCGAAAAGGGCCAAGGGGCCTATAATTCACCCCTCCACTTT
-	TRBJ2-7	-	TRBV7-9	CASSLVGRVSLSGSYEQYF	TGTGCCAGCAGCTTAGTCGGTAGGGTATCACTGTCGGGGTCCTACGAGCAGTACTTC
-	TRBJ2-7	-	TRBV12-3/TRBV12-4	CASSFNYEQYF	TGTGCCAGCAGTTTTAACTACGAGCAGTACTTC
-	TRBJ1-2	-	TRBV21-1	CASSKRSGSNYGYTF	TGTGCCAGCAGCAAGAGAAGTGGGAGTAACTATGGCTACACCTTC
-	TRBJ1-1	-	TRBV21-1	CASSKPDRGRLWSFF	TGTGCCAGCAGCAAACCCGACAGGGGGCGGCTCTGGTCTTTCTTT
-	TRBJ1-1	-	TRBV27	CATSGDMNTEAFF	TGTGCCACCTCAGGGGATATGAACACTGAAGCTTTCTTT
TRBD1	TRBJ1-1	-	TRBV6-5	CASSLGQGTEAFF	TGTGCCAGCAGTTTAGGACAGGGCACTGAAGCTTTCTTT
-	TRBJ1-2	-	TRBV7-9	CASTLTGNYGYTF	TGTGCCAGCACGTTAACAGGGAACTATGGCTACACCTTC
TRBD1	TRBJ1-1	-	TRBV3-1/TRBV3-2	CASSPRTGNTEAFF	TGTGCCAGCAGCCCGCGGACAGGGAACACTGAAGCTTTCTTT
TRBD2	TRBJ2-1	-	TRBV27	CASRGPSGRVYNEQFF	TGTGCCAGCAGGGGCCCGAGCGGGAGGGTGTACAATGAGCAGTTCTTC
TRBD2	TRBJ2-5	-	TRBV7-2	CASSLTGGQETQYF	TGTGCCAGCAGCTTAACGGGAGGGCAAGAGACCCAGTACTTC
-	TRBJ1-5	-	TRBV10-2	CASSAQGNQPQHF	TGCGCCAGCAGTGCGCAGGGAAATCAGCCCCAGCATTTT
TRBD1	TRBJ1-2	few	TRBV19	CASSTDRDHTINYGYTF	TGTGCCAGTAGTACGGACAGGGATCATACAATCAACTATGGCTACACCTTC
TRBD1	TRBJ2-7	-	TRBV6-5	CASERGQGYEQYF	TGTGCCAGCGAACGGGGACAGGGCTACGAGCAGTACTTC
-	TRBJ1-5	-	TRBV18	CASSRGEGQPQHF	TGTGCCAGCTCACGGGGGGAGGGTCAGCCCCAGCATTTT
TRBD1	TRBJ1-5	-	TRBV5-5	CASSLKPGQANQPQHF	TGTGCCAGCAGCTTGAAGCCGGGACAGGCCAATCAGCCCCAGCATTTT
-	TRBJ1-5	-	TRBV28	CASSPGLSNQPQHF	TGTGCCAGCAGTCCCGGACTGAGCAATCAGCCCCAGCATTTT
TRBD2	TRBJ2-1	-	TRBV11-2	CASSPPEGTSGYNEQFF	TGTGCCAGCAGCCCCCCTGAGGGGACTAGCGGATACAATGAGCAGTTCTTC
TRBD1	TRBJ1-6	-	TRBV29-1	CSVRTGARGSPLHF	TGCAGCGTAAGGACAGGGGCCCGTGGTTCACCCCTCCACTTT
-	TRBJ1-3	-	TRBV6-5	CASSMGLSGNTIYF	TGTGCCAGCAGTATGGGACTGTCTGGAAACACCATATATTTT
TRBD1	TRBJ1-2	-	TRBV3-1/TRBV3-2	CASSQGDSTGNYGYTF	TGTGCCAGCAGCCAAGGCGACTCGACAGGGAACTATGGCTACACCTTC
TRBD1	TRBJ2-7	once	TRBV6-2/TRBV6-3	CASSYQTGISYEQYF	TGTGCCAGCAGCTATCAGACAGGGATTTCCTACGAGCAGTACTTC
-	TRBJ2-2	-	TRBV6-1	CASSFRSINTGELFF	TGTGCCAGCAGTTTCCGGAGCATCAACACCGGGGAGCTGTTTTTT
TRBD2	TRBJ2-7	-	TRBV7-2	CASSSPGTSGTGQYF	TGTGCCAGCAGCTCGCCCGGGACTAGCGGGACGGGGCAGTACTTC
-	TRBJ1-2	once	TRBV28	CASSLGYRSAGYTF	TGTGCCAGCAGTTTAGGATACAGGTCTGCCGGCTACACCTTC
-	TRBJ2-7	-	TRBV2	CASRSAYEQYF	TGTGCCAGCAGGAGTGCCTACGAGCAGTACTTC
TRBD1	TRBJ1-1	few	TRBV7-9	CASSLGTGFGTEAFF	TGTGCCAGCAGCTTAGGGACAGGGTTCGGCACTGAAGCTTTCTTT
-	TRBJ1-6	-	TRBV7-3	CASSLTAGNSPLHF	TGTGCCAGCAGCCTCACAGCAGGGAATTCACCCCTCCACTTT
-	TRBJ1-4	few	TRBV13	CASSASQSLQGMDEKLFF	TGTGCCAGCAGCGCAAGCCAATCCCTCCAGGGTATGGATGAAAAACTGTTTTTT
-	TRBJ2-1	few	TRBV5-5	CASTRGSAGLSYNEQFF	TGTGCCAGCACCAGAGGTTCTGCGGGACTCTCCTACAATGAGCAGTTCTTC
TRBD1	TRBJ2-1	-	TRBV30	CAWSDRGDYNEQFF	TGTGCCTGGAGTGACAGGGGAGACTACAATGAGCAGTTCTTC
-	TRBJ2-7	once	TRBV28	CASSLSRHANEQYF	TGTGCCAGCAGTTTATCCCGACACGCCAACGAGCAGTACTTC
-	TRBJ2-7	once	TRBV19	CASSLVALLDSPYEQYF	TGTGCCAGTAGTCTCGTCGCGTTATTAGACAGTCCCTACGAGCAGTACTTC
TRBD1	TRBJ2-1	few	TRBV7-9	CASSHTTGWSYNEQFF	TGTGCCAGCAGCCACACGACAGGGTGGTCCTACAATGAGCAGTTCTTC
TRBD1	TRBJ2-1	-	TRBV5-1	CASGAGGRDEQFF	TGCGCCAGCGGCGCAGGGGGCCGCGATGAGCAGTTCTTC
TRBD1	TRBJ1-5	-	TRBV5-6	CASSLALTGVSNQPQHF	TGTGCCAGCAGCTTGGCTCTGACAGGGGTGAGCAATCAGCCCCAGCATTTT
-	TRBJ1-6	-	TRBV28	CASSFLPTVSYNSPLHF	TGTGCCAGCAGTTTCCTCCCGACTGTCTCCTATAATTCACCCCTCCACTTT
-	TRBJ1-2	once	TRBV28	CASTFTTGVYGYTF	TGTGCCAGCACCTTCACCACGGGGGTTTATGGCTACACCTTC
TRBD1	TRBJ2-7	-	TRBV5-1	CASSLGTGTSEQYF	TGCGCCAGCAGCTTAGGGACAGGGACCTCCGAGCAGTACTTC
-	TRBJ2-2	-	TRBV7-9	CASSLTDTGELFF	TGTGCCAGCAGCCTGACAGACACCGGGGAGCTGTTTTTT
-	TRBJ2-1	-	TRBV7-9	CASSGEGSGEQFF	TGTGCCAGCAGCGGAGAGGGTAGCGGTGAGCAGTTCTTC
-	TRBJ2-7	-	TRBV29-1	CSAQPSLYTYEQYF	TGCAGCGCCCAACCCTCCCTATATACCTACGAGCAGTACTTC
-	TRBJ1-2	-	TRBV6-1	CASSEVDRDYGYTF	TGTGCCAGCAGTGAAGTGGACAGAGACTATGGCTACACCTTC